This TCR beta chain came from a study of T cells in Graves' hyperthyroidism and ophthalmopathy. Study overall: Peripheral blood was taken when the disease was first diagnosed, before any treatment began. Findings of the study overall: In the blood, most expanded thyroid clonotypes above 0.001 appeared as well.

As regards this clonotype: No antigen is known for it.

Thyroid ultrasound, orbital computed tomography, clinical symptoms, and serum thyroxine and TRAb underpinned diagnoses. Trimming took 0 bases from V and 3 from J; bases not matched to a gene: 5. The germline CDR1 and CDR2 sequences are LNHNV and YYDKDF (reference sequence). The CDR3 is 16 amino acids. Authors of the study amplified TCR beta CDR3 regions from RNA transcripts. First-round RT-PCR targeting the TCR CDR3 was performed with the HTBI primer set. TCRdb passed the multiplex PCR reads through MiXCR, listing each CDR3 protein once. This sample carries 500,000 to 650,000 distinct CDR3 sequences, roughly a sixth of them seen once, and the ten largest clones take approximately 18%.

Sequenced sample: blood. The V and J genes are TRBV15 and TRBJ2-5, with TRBD2 matching over 9 bases. The sequence derives from a young woman with Graves' ophthalmopathy. In DNA, the CDR3 is TGTGCCACCAGCAGAGATTTGCGGGAGGGGGAAGAGACCCAGTACTTC. Protein: CATSRDLREGEETQYF.